The rows below give T cell receptor beta chains drawn from one sample of a study of neurological immune-mediated disorders. TCRdb re-derived calls from the 5' RACE reads in MiXCR, one entry per CDR3 protein. The sample gives 20,000 to 30,000 distinct CDR3 sequences, more than 6% of which show up once; under 5.5% is in the top ten. The sample comprised PBMCs. Receptors originate from a woman in her forties in good health. CDR3s include the opening cysteine and the closing phenylalanine or tryptophan. Fields, in order: V gene, clone size, J gene, CDR3 protein. The size entry is marked missing in some rows and otherwise reads once, few, many or a size class.

V gene: TRBV7-6
clone size: many
J gene: TRBJ2-3
CDR3 protein: CASSLLSTDTQYF

V gene: TRBV19
clone size: many
J gene: TRBJ2-1
CDR3 protein: CASRATSGSYNEQFF

V gene: TRBV5-1
clone size: few
J gene: TRBJ1-1
CDR3 protein: CASSLDDRENTEAFF

V gene: TRBV6-1
clone size: many
J gene: TRBJ2-7
CDR3 protein: CASSEGDPTEQYF

V gene: TRBV5-1
clone size: NA
J gene: TRBJ2-7
CDR3 protein: CASSFTDWGYEQYF

V gene: TRBV7-2
clone size: many
J gene: TRBJ2-5
CDR3 protein: CASSPKAPPYQETQYF

V gene: TRBV6-2/TRBV6-3
clone size: many
J gene: TRBJ2-7
CDR3 protein: CASSYGGDSSREQYF

V gene: TRBV18
clone size: many
J gene: TRBJ1-4
CDR3 protein: CASSPPQGTREKLFF

V gene: TRBV12-3/TRBV12-4
clone size: many
J gene: TRBJ2-2
CDR3 protein: CASSFGENTGELFF

V gene: TRBV6-1
clone size: many
J gene: TRBJ1-5
CDR3 protein: CASSVIGGNQPQHF

V gene: TRBV6-6
clone size: many
J gene: TRBJ1-1
CDR3 protein: CASYGQSNTEAFF

V gene: TRBV7-8
clone size: many
J gene: TRBJ2-5
CDR3 protein: CASSLARDRKQETQYF

V gene: TRBV6-5
clone size: many
J gene: TRBJ2-1
CDR3 protein: CASSLGRRSNEQFF

V gene: TRBV7-2
clone size: many
J gene: TRBJ2-1
CDR3 protein: CASSFSENEQFF

V gene: TRBV20-1
clone size: many
J gene: TRBJ2-7
CDR3 protein: CSADNSYEQYF

V gene: TRBV6-1
clone size: medium-sized
J gene: TRBJ2-7
CDR3 protein: CASIEGGLAYEQYF

V gene: TRBV7-8
clone size: NA
J gene: TRBJ2-1
CDR3 protein: CASSLVGLGMNEQFF

V gene: TRBV3-1
clone size: many
J gene: TRBJ2-5
CDR3 protein: CASSRDRGQTQYF

V gene: TRBV6-6
clone size: many
J gene: TRBJ2-3
CDR3 protein: CASSYPGGGSTDTQYF

V gene: TRBV5-5
clone size: many
J gene: TRBJ2-1
CDR3 protein: CASIRAEPRGDEQFF

V gene: TRBV7-8
clone size: many
J gene: TRBJ1-6
CDR3 protein: CASSLGGFGNSPLHF

V gene: TRBV15
clone size: many
J gene: TRBJ2-1
CDR3 protein: CATSRVRAGAYNEQFF